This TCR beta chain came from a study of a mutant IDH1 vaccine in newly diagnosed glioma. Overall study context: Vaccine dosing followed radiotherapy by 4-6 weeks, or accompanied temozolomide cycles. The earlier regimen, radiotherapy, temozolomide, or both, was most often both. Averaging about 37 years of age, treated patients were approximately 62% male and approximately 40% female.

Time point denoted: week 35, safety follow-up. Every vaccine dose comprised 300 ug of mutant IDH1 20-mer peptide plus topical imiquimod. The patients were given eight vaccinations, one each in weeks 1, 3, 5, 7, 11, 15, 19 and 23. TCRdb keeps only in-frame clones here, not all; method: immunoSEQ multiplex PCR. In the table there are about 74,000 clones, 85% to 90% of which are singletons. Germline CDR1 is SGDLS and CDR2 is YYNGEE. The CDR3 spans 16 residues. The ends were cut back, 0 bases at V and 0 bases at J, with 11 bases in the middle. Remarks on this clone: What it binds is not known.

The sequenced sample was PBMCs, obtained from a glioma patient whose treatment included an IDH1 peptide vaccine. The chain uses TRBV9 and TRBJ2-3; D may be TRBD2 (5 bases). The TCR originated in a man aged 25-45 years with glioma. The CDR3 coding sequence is TGTGCCAGCAGCGTAGGAGCGGATCCTAGCACAGATACGCAGTATTTT. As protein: CASSVGADPSTDTQYF. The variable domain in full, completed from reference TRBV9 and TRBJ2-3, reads DSGVTQTPKHLITATGQRVTLRCSPRSGDLSVYWYQQSLDQGLQFLIQYYNGEERAKGNILERFSAQQFPDLHSELNLSSLELGDSALYFCASSVGADPSTDTQYFGPGTRLTVL.